This TCR beta chain was captured in a study of shared clonotypes between healthy human individuals. CDR3 length: 15 amino acids. V was shortened by 1 base and J by 3 bases, with 9 bases between the two germline ends. Germline assignment: CDR1 KGHSH and CDR2 LQKENI. The protocol was immunoSEQ multiplex PCR, while the TCRdb copy is restricted to in-frame clones and leaves out a portion. Of some 2.4 million clones listed, roughly 93% were seen once; the top ten hold approximately 0.37%. Notes on this clone: What it binds is unknown.

The study, taken as a whole, reports: The study generally estimated greater richness for naive than memory subsets. In several donors, around 4.5% of naive CD4 clonotypes appeared in common.

Sequenced sample: naive CD4+ T cells from PBMCs. Subset of the sample: CD45RA+ positively selected. The chain is built from TRBV18 and TRBJ2-2, with a possible D match to TRBD2 (6 bases). The receptor was derived from a man aged 18 to 30 in good health. Some clones in this sample may be carry-over from other donors' samples. The CDR3 bases are TGTGCCAGCTCACCACTAGCGGAGGACACCGGGGAGCTGTTTTTT. This sequence encodes CASSPLAEDTGELFF.